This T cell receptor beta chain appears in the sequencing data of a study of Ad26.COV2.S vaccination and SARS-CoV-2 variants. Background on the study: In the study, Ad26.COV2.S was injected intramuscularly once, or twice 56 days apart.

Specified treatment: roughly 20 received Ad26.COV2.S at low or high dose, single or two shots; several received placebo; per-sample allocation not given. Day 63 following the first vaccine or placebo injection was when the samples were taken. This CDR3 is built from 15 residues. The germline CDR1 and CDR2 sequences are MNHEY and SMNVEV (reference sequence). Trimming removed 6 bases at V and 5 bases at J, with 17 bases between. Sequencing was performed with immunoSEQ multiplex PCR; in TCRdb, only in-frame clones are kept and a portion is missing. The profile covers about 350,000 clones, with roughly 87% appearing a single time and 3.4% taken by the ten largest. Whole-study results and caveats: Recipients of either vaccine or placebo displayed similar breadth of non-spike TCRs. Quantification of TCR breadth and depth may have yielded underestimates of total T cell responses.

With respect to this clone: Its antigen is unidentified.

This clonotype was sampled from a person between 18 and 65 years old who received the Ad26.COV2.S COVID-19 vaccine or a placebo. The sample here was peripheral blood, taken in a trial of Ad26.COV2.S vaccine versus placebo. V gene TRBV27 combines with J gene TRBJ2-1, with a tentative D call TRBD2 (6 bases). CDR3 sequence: CASSPVGGRDNEQFF. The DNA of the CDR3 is TGTGCCAGCAGCCCAGTCGGGGGACGCGACAATGAGCAGTTCTTC.